Below are 21 T cell receptor beta chains sequenced from a single sample in a study of early T cells in non-severe SARS-CoV-2 infection. TCRdb processed the 5' RACE reads anew with MiXCR; each CDR3 protein has one entry. The sample holds 55,000 or so distinct CDR3 sequences, around 6.6% seen once. Sequences were derived from whole blood, sampled at baseline. The receptors here all came from an adult who was a healthcare worker with PCR-confirmed SARS-CoV-2 infection or an uninfected control (not recorded which).

This clonotype was counted between two and nine times. The J gene is TRBJ1-1, the V gene TRBV7-2; D is unclear. The CDR3 is 16 residues long. The germline V gene has CDR1 SGHTA and CDR2 FQGNSA. Trimming left V 5 bases short and J 0 bases short, with 16 bases between. The DNA for the CDR3 is TGTGCCAGCAGCACGCGAGCGGGGTTCATGAACACTGAAGCTTTCTTT. This sequence encodes CASSTRAGFMNTEAFF.

This clonotype was counted many times. The chain uses TRBV6-2 or TRBV6-3 and TRBJ2-1; 7 bases map to TRBD2. The length of the CDR3 is 17 residues. The V and J ends lost 5 bases and 0 bases, in that order; junction bases with no gene match: 10. Germline CDR1 MNHEY, CDR2 SVGEGT. Written as DNA, the CDR3 is TGTGCCAGCAGTCGGCGGGGGTTCTCAAGCTCCTACAATGAGCAGTTCTTC. Amino acids: CASSRRGFSSSYNEQFF.

The chain is built from TRBV6-5 and TRBJ1-2; D is possibly TRBD1 (5 bases). Germline V gives CDR1 MNHEY, CDR2 SVGAGI. With 0 bases removed from V and 3 bases from J, the gap between germline ends came to 11 bases. CDR3 length: 15 amino acids. CDR3 nucleotides: TGTGCCAGCAGTTACTCGGGGCATTCCTACTATGGCTACACCTTC. This gives the protein CASSYSGHSYYGYTF.

This clonotype was seen ten or more times. The chain joins TRBV7-2 to TRBJ2-3; 8 nucleotides match TRBD2. J was trimmed by 6 bases and V by 4 bases; bases with no gene match: 12. The CDR3 consists of 16 residues. Germline V CDR1 and CDR2: SGHTA, FQGNSA. The CDR3 loop reads CASSSGSGGRLDTQYF. The CDR3 region has the DNA TGTGCCAGCAGCTCAGGGAGCGGGGGCCGCCTGGATACGCAGTATTTT.

This clonotype was seen a few times. This chain uses TRBV28 with TRBJ2-2, with 8 bases lining up with TRBD1. Per germline, CDR1 MDHEN and CDR2 SYDVKM. The CDR3 runs to 19 residues. The ends lost 6 bases at V and 7 bases at J; junction bases unmatched: 22. CDR3 region: CASRILLAAAGGLGGELFF. The CDR3 bases are TGTGCCAGCAGAATTTTACTTGCCGCGGCAGGGGGCTTAGGCGGGGAGCTGTTTTTT. Supplemented by reference TRBV28 and TRBJ2-2, the full variable domain reads DVKVTQSSRYLVKRTGEKVFLECVQDMDHENMFWYRQDPGLGLRLIYFSYDVKMKEKGDIPEGYSVSREKKERFSLILESASTNQTSMYLCASRILLAAAGGLGGELFFGEGSRLTVL.

This clonotype has a single count. This chain connects TRBV2 to TRBJ2-3; D gene ambiguous. The V gene lost 6 bases and the J gene lost 6 bases, with 10 bases spanning the gap. The CDR3 has 12 residues. Germline lookup yields CDR1 SNHLY and CDR2 FYNNEI. The CDR3 is CASSLQSDTQYF. CDR3 coding DNA: TGTGCCAGCAGCCTCCAATCGGATACGCAGTATTTT.

This clonotype was seen more than once but under ten times. This sequence joins TRBV10-3 and TRBJ2-3, with 8 bases aligning to TRBD2. The CDR3 has 18 amino acids. V dropped 5 bases and J dropped 3; count of bases not matched to a gene: 16. Germline V CDR1 and CDR2: ENHRY, SYGVKD. CDR3 coding DNA: TGTGCCATCAGTCGAATCAGCGGGGGCCATCTCGAGACAGATACGCAGTATTTT. Residues: CAISRISGGHLETDTQYF.

In its sample, this clonotype was seen many times. The genes are TRBV5-4 and TRBJ2-7; tentatively, D is TRBD1 (5 bases). V lost 0 bases and J 11 bases, leaving 15 bases between the germline ends. The CDR3 runs to 13 residues. Germline V gene data show CDR1 as SGHNT and CDR2 as YYREEE (reference sequence). The DNA for the CDR3 is TGTGCCAGCAGCTTGGCGCGGACAAGGGTCGAGTACTTC. Translation gives CASSLARTRVEYF. The entire variable domain, with the rest obtained from reference TRBV5-4 and TRBJ2-7, is as follows: ETGVTQSPTHLIKTRGQQVTLRCSSQSGHNTVSWYQQALGQGPQFIFQYYREEENGRGNFPPRFSGLQFPNYSSELNVNALELDDSALYLCASSLARTRVEYFGPGTRLTVT.

The chain employs TRBV27 and TRBJ2-4, with 7 bases fitting TRBD1. The germline V gene has CDR1 MNHEY and CDR2 SMNVEV (reference sequence). The CDR3 length is 14 residues. The V gene end was trimmed by 4 bases and the J gene end by 13 bases; junction bases not matched to a gene: 13. In DNA form, the CDR3 reads TGTGCCAGCAGTTCCCGACAGGGAAACGCGCTCCAGTACTTC. Residues: CASSSRQGNALQYF.

This clonotype was seen only a few times. The rearrangement links TRBV7-9 to TRBJ2-1; 10 bases fit TRBD2. Unmatched junction bases numbered 5, after V lost 2 bases and J lost 7 bases. Germline assignment: CDR1 SEHNR and CDR2 FQNEAQ (reference sequence). This CDR3 is built from 15 residues. CDR3 nucleotides: TGTGCCAGCAGCTTAAGCGGGGGGGCCCGAAATGAGCAGTTCTTC. Its translation is CASSLSGGARNEQFF.

This chain links TRBV5-1 with TRBJ2-3, with 11 bases fitting TRBD2. The CDR3 runs to 16 residues. Germline V gene data show CDR1 as SGHRS and CDR2 as YFSETQ. V dropped 4 bases and J dropped 3; count of bases not matched to a gene: 7. CDR3 DNA sequence: TGCGCCAGCAGCCTTGGGGCTAGCGGGGGGACAGATACGCAGTATTTT. Amino acid sequence: CASSLGASGGTDTQYF.

This rearrangement joins TRBV6-5 to TRBJ2-1; the D is unclear. Germline V gene lookup returns CDR1 MNHEY and CDR2 SVGAGI. Trimming removed 3 bases at V and 7 bases at J, with 4 bases between. This CDR3 comprises 11 residues. For the CDR3, the DNA is TGTGCCAGCAGTTATTGGAATGAGCAGTTCTTC. Protein sequence: CASSYWNEQFF.

This clonotype was detected ten times or more. This chain connects TRBV20-1 to TRBJ1-6; D gene unclear. This CDR3 is 13 amino acids long. The V gene lost 6 bases and the J gene lost 8 bases, with 14 bases spanning the gap. The germline V gene encodes CDR1 DFQATT and CDR2 SNEGSKA (reference sequence). The CDR3: CSALSVGDSPLHF. Here the CDR3 DNA reads TGCAGTGCCCTCTCGGTCGGAGATTCACCCCTCCACTTT.

In this sample, this clonotype turned up a few times. V usage is TRBV7-3 and J usage is TRBJ1-1, with D tentatively TRBD1 (5 bases). V was clipped by 5 bases and J by 11 bases, with 18 bases between them. Germline V CDR1 and CDR2: SGHTA, FQGTGA. The CDR3 extends over 13 amino acids. CDR3 nucleotide sequence: TGTGCCAGCAGCGAACGAGGGGACCGGAGGGCTTTCTTT. Its translation is CASSERGDRRAFF.

This clonotype was observed many times. This chain connects TRBV5-5 to TRBJ2-1; 13 bases fit TRBD2. V shed 3 bases, J shed 7 bases, and the junction held 4 bases outside the gene matches. CDR3 length equals 15 residues. Germline CDR1 SGHKS, CDR2 YYEKEE (reference sequence). The CDR3 DNA reads as TGTGCCAGCAGCTGGGGACTAGCGGGGAATAATGAGCAGTTCTTC. This encodes CASSWGLAGNNEQFF.

The sample holds many counts of this clonotype. V is TRBV12-3 or TRBV12-4 and J is TRBJ2-3; 8 nucleotides line up with TRBD2. The CDR3 contains 14 residues. V trimming: 1 base; J trimming: 6 bases; junction bases outside the gene matches: 3. The CDR3 spells CASSLGAGEDTQYF. As DNA, the CDR3 is TGTGCCAGCAGTTTAGGAGCGGGGGAGGATACGCAGTATTTT.

This clonotype was seen only a few times. This chain links TRBV10-3 with TRBJ1-2; 8 positions match TRBD1. This CDR3 comprises 14 residues. The germline gives CDR1 ENHRY, CDR2 SYGVKD. J was trimmed by 4 bases and V by 5 bases; bases with no gene match: 6. CDR3 DNA: TGTGCCATCAGTACGACAGGGGAGGCCTATGGCTACACCTTC. It translates to CAISTTGEAYGYTF.

A note on this clonotype: A read error is possible here, since a much larger clone lies one base away. This rearrangement joins TRBV28 to TRBJ2-7; 7 bases match TRBD1. V shed 8 bases and J 4 bases; nucleotides not matched to a gene: 5. The CDR3 totals 12 residues. CDR1 MDHEN and CDR2 SYDVKM come from the germline V gene. Here the CDR3 DNA reads TGTGCCAGCTGTCAGGGGGAATACGAGCAGTACTTC. Translation gives CASCQGEYEQYF. Supplemented by reference TRBV28 and TRBJ2-7, the full variable domain reads DVKVTQSSRYLVKRTGEKVFLECVQDMDHENMFWYRQDPGLGLRLIYFSYDVKMKEKGDIPEGYSVSREKKERFSLILESASTNQTSMYLCASCQGEYEQYFGPGTRLTVT.

CDR3 region: CAAGETQYF. As DNA, the CDR3 is TGTGCCGCAGGGGAGACCCAGTACTTC. The chain has TRBV7-7 and TRBJ2-5; perhaps TRBD1 as D (5 bases). Trimming removed 11 bases from V and 5 bases from J, with 6 bases in between. This CDR3 is built from 9 residues. Germline CDR1 and CDR2: SSHAT and FNYEAQ (reference sequence).

This clonotype was seen repeatedly, ten times or more. This chain joins TRBV12-3 or TRBV12-4 and TRBJ1-2; D call uncertain. The CDR3 consists of 15 residues. Trimming cost V 5 bases and J 3 bases, with 16 bases left between them. CDR3 residues: CASSLTLSGHYGYTF. The CDR3 DNA follows: TGTGCCAGCAGTCTAACCCTGTCAGGACACTATGGCTACACCTTC.

Ten or more counts support this clonotype. The chain recombines TRBV5-8 with TRBJ2-1; no firm D call. Germline loops: CDR1 SGHTS, CDR2 YDEGEE. The ends were cut back, 1 base at V and 10 bases at J, with 6 bases in the middle. The CDR3 is 11 amino acids. CDR3 bases: TGTGCCAGCAGCTTGCGGTGGGAGCAGTTCTTC. Protein: CASSLRWEQFF.